This entry lists 27 T cell receptor beta chains sequenced from one sample in a study of shared clonotypes between healthy human individuals. The repertoire was sequenced with immunoSEQ multiplex PCR; TCRdb's copy has only in-frame clones and lacks some. The sample has over 1.4 million clones; roughly 96% are singletons. Sequenced: naive CD4+ T cells sorted from blood. As to subset: CD45RA+ positively selected. The receptors originated from a man aged 25-45 years in good health.

J is TRBJ2-2 and V is TRBV18; perhaps TRBD2 as D (6 bases). The V gene's germline CDR1 is KGHSH and CDR2 LQKENI. V was clipped by 6 bases and J by 0 bases, with 11 bases between them. The CDR3 loop spans 15 amino acids. The CDR3 nucleotides are TGTGCCAGCTCTTCGACTAGTTCGAACACCGGGGAGCTGTTTTTT. As protein: CASSSTSSNTGELFF.

This clone was recorded only once. The chain employs TRBV27 and TRBJ1-5; possibly TRBD1 for D (5 bases). Germline lookup yields CDR1 MNHEY and CDR2 SMNVEV (reference sequence). The CDR3 has 14 amino acids. V lost 5 bases, J lost 5 bases, and 13 bases lay in between. The CDR3 is CASSLGVRDQPQHF. DNA for the CDR3: TGTGCCAGCAGTCTAGGGGTCCGCGATCAGCCCCAGCATTTT.

A word on this clone: A much larger clone sits a single nucleotide away, making a read error possible. Additional DNA sequences in this sample encode the identical CDR3. V and J are TRBV7-2 and TRBJ2-5; no definite D call. Germline V gene lookup returns CDR1 SGHTA and CDR2 FQGNSA. V lost 5 bases, J lost 4 bases, and 5 bases lay in between. CDR3 length: 11 amino acids. CDR3 loop: CASSVGETQYF. CDR3 nucleotides: TGTGCCAGCAGCGTAGGAGAGACCCAGTACTTC.

Regarding this clone: Other DNA sequences of this sample code for an identical CDR3. The genes are TRBV5-1 and TRBJ1-1; possible D gene TRBD1, 6 bases. Germline CDR1 is SGHRS and CDR2 is YFSETQ. The length of the CDR3 is 13 residues. V was cut by 2 bases and J by 3 bases, with 8 bases left in between. The CDR3 region has the DNA TGCGCCAGCAGCTTACAGGGTTACACTGAAGCTTTCTTT. Its translation: CASSLQGYTEAFF.

The rearrangement uses TRBV11-2 and TRBJ2-2, with no clear D. CDR1 is SGHAT, CDR2 FQNNGV, per germline. The CDR3 consists of 16 residues. Trimming took 1 base from V and 2 from J, leaving 11 bases between them. The CDR3 spells CASSLGPAVNTGELFF. The CDR3 DNA follows: TGTGCCAGCAGCTTAGGTCCAGCAGTAAACACCGGGGAGCTGTTTTTT.

This clone appeared a single time. Other DNA sequences in this sample translate to the same CDR3. The chain employs TRBV2 and TRBJ2-3; D tentatively reads TRBD1 or TRBD2 (5 bases each). The CDR3 runs 12 residues. Germline loops: CDR1 SNHLY, CDR2 FYNNEI. The V gene lost 6 bases and the J gene lost 3 bases, with 7 bases spanning the gap. The CDR3 nucleotides are TGTGCCAGCAGAGGGACGACAGATACGCAGTATTTT. Amino acids: CASRGTTDTQYF.

This chain connects TRBV5-4 to TRBJ1-1, with D perhaps matching TRBD1 (6 bases). V gave up 3 bases and J gave up 2 bases, with 11 bases separating them. This CDR3 contains 14 residues. The germline V gene has CDR1 SGHNT and CDR2 YYREEE (reference sequence). The CDR3 reads CASSSQGPNTEAFF. CDR3 coding DNA: TGTGCCAGCAGCTCACAGGGACCAAACACTGAAGCTTTCTTT.

Here the CDR3 DNA reads TGTGCCAGCAGCTTAGGCGGGGACGGAAACACCATATATTTT. Protein sequence: CASSLGGDGNTIYF. The gene calls are TRBV7-8 and TRBJ1-3; TRBD1 might be the D (5 bases). Per the germline V gene, CDR1 is SGHVS and CDR2 is FQNEAQ. This CDR3 has 14 amino acids. With 1 base removed from V and 4 bases from J, the gap between germline ends came to 8 bases.

In this sample, this clone turned up once. The V and J genes are TRBV5-6 and TRBJ2-2; TRBD1 might be the D (5 bases). The germline V gene has CDR1 SGHDT and CDR2 YYEEEE. The germline V and J ends were trimmed by 2 bases and 2 bases, with 7 bases remaining between them. The CDR3 covers 14 residues. DNA of the CDR3: TGTGCCAGCAGCTTTAGGGGCAACACCGGGGAGCTGTTTTTT. Amino acids: CASSFRGNTGELFF.

The chain is built from TRBV28 and TRBJ2-7, with D tentatively TRBD1 or TRBD2 (5 bases each). CDR3 length: 17 residues. Between the trimmed V and J ends, which lost 6 bases and 3 bases, there was a span of 24 bases. CDR1 is MDHEN and CDR2 is SYDVKM in the germline V gene. CDR3 protein: CASRKRNTGTLSYEQYF. Written as DNA, the CDR3 is TGTGCCAGCAGGAAGCGGAACACCGGGACGCTCAGCTACGAGCAGTACTTC.

The CDR3 spells CASSIDRRLRGYTF. For the CDR3, the DNA is TGTGCCAGTAGTATAGATCGAAGGTTGAGGGGCTACACCTTC. This chain uses TRBV19 with TRBJ1-2; no clear D. CDR1 and CDR2 from the germline V gene are LNHDA and SQIVND (reference sequence). V was cut by 0 bases and J by 8 bases, with 13 bases left in between. CDR3 length: 14 amino acids.

The rearrangement links TRBV7-9 to TRBJ2-1; 10 bases fit TRBD2. This CDR3 has 16 amino acids. Per germline, CDR1 SEHNR and CDR2 FQNEAQ (reference sequence). V dropped 5 bases and J dropped 4; count of bases not matched to a gene: 8. DNA for the CDR3: TGTGCCAGCAGCAAAAGACTAGCGGGTCTGTACAATGAGCAGTTCTTC. Translation: CASSKRLAGLYNEQFF.

The V gene is TRBV5-1, the J gene TRBJ1-3; D not certain. The germline V gene has CDR1 SGHRS and CDR2 YFSETQ. The CDR3 consists of 15 residues. Trimming pared 5 bases from V and 0 bases from J, leaving 12 bases between. CDR3 DNA sequence: TGCGCCAGCAGTGGGGTTGGACTCTCTGGAAACACCATATATTTT. Amino acid sequence: CASSGVGLSGNTIYF.

CDR3: CASSLASGGITGNEQFF. The CDR3 DNA follows: TGTGCCAGCAGCTTAGCCTCCGGCGGGATTACCGGCAATGAGCAGTTCTTC. This sequence joins TRBV7-8 and TRBJ2-1; tentatively, D is TRBD2 (6 bases). The V end lost 0 bases, the J end lost 6 bases, and 18 bases lay between the germline ends. CDR3 length: 17 amino acids. Germline CDR1 reads SGHVS; CDR2 reads FQNEAQ. The full variable domain, rest sourced from reference TRBV7-8 and TRBJ2-1, is GAGVSQSPRYKVAKRGQDVALRCDPISGHVSLFWYQQALGQGPEFLTYFQNEAQLDKSGLPSDRFFAERPEGSVSTLKIQRTQQEDSAVYLCASSLASGGITGNEQFFGPGTRLTVL.

The rearrangement links TRBV25-1 to TRBJ1-1; a possible D gene is TRBD1 (6 bases). From germline, CDR1 is MGHDK and CDR2 SYGVNS. CDR3 length: 11 residues. With 8 bases removed from V and 6 bases from J, the gap between germline ends came to 10 bases. The CDR3 nucleotides read TGTGCCAGCGCAGGGGCCTCTGAAGCTTTCTTT. It codes for CASAGASEAFF.

On this clone: This CDR3 is also generated by other DNA sequences in the sample. This chain connects TRBV5-1 to TRBJ2-3; the D is unclear. The germline CDR1 and CDR2 sequences are SGHRS and YFSETQ. This CDR3 comprises 12 residues. V was shortened by 2 bases and J by 0 bases, with 1 base between the two germline ends. The CDR3 DNA follows: TGCGCCAGCAGCTTCAGCACAGATACGCAGTATTTT. Residues: CASSFSTDTQYF.

This clone appeared a single time. The chain links TRBV27 to TRBJ2-7, with D unresolved. Trimming took 5 bases from V and 7 from J, leaving 15 bases between them. The CDR3 has 13 residues. Germline lookup yields CDR1 MNHEY and CDR2 SMNVEV (reference sequence). The DNA for the CDR3 is TGTGCCAGCAGTAGCAACAAGTTTGGTGAGCAGTACTTC. It encodes CASSSNKFGEQYF.

This chain uses TRBV1 with TRBJ2-1; TRBD2, the table's D call, was not compared with the DNA. TRBV1 is marked as a pseudogene. The CDR3 length is 14 residues. The CDR3 coding sequence is TGCACCAGGGCGGGACTAGTAAAATACAATGAGCAGTTCTTC. Amino acids: CTRAGLVKYNEQFF.

The V call is TRBV5-4, the J call TRBJ2-3; D not certain. V was pared by 3 bases and J by 4 bases, with 12 bases between. Germline V gives CDR1 SGHNT, CDR2 YYREEE (reference sequence). This CDR3 comprises 14 residues. The CDR3 bases are TGTGCCAGCAGCTCCACCGGTCGTGCAGATACGCAGTATTTT. Translating gives CASSSTGRADTQYF.

V and J are TRBV7-9 and TRBJ2-1; 9 nucleotides match TRBD2. The germline V gene has CDR1 SEHNR and CDR2 FQNEAQ (reference sequence). The CDR3 totals 15 residues. The J segment lost 5 bases and the V segment lost 8 bases, leaving 10 bases of the junction unmatched. The CDR3 is CASVFSGGRDNEQFF. The CDR3 nucleotides read TGTGCCAGCGTATTTAGCGGCGGGAGGGACAATGAGCAGTTCTTC. Drawing the rest from reference TRBV7-9 and TRBJ2-1, the complete variable domain is DTGVSQNPRHKITKRGQNVTFRCDPISEHNRLYWYRQTLGQGPEFLTYFQNEAQLEKSRLLSDRFSAERPKGSFSTLEIQRTEQGDSAMYLCASVFSGGRDNEQFFGPGTRLTVL.

J is TRBJ2-5 and V is TRBV5-1; D ambiguous. Germline V gene data show CDR1 as SGHRS and CDR2 as YFSETQ. Between the trimmed V and J ends, which lost 1 base and 4 bases, there was a span of 11 bases. This CDR3 comprises 14 residues. CDR3 region: CASSLFSPRETQYF. The CDR3 nucleotides read TGCGCCAGCAGCTTGTTTTCACCTCGAGAGACCCAGTACTTC.

This sequence joins TRBV9 and TRBJ2-2; D unresolved. V lost 6 bases and J 0 bases, leaving 12 bases between the germline ends. CDR1 and CDR2 from the germline V gene are SGDLS and YYNGEE. This CDR3 comprises 15 residues. The CDR3 bases are TGTGCCAGCAACCTTGACTCCGCGAACACCGGGGAGCTGTTTTTT. This gives the protein CASNLDSANTGELFF.

For this clone: Additional DNA sequences in this sample encode the identical CDR3. The DNA of the CDR3 is TGTGCCAGCTCACGACAGGCGATCTCTGGAAACACCATATATTTT. Encoded protein: CASSRQAISGNTIYF. The chain links TRBV18 to TRBJ1-3, with a possible D match to TRBD1 (6 bases). Germline V gene lookup returns CDR1 KGHSH and CDR2 LQKENI. Deletions cut 4 bases from V and 0 bases from J, with 10 bases between. The CDR3 contains 15 residues.

The rearrangement uses TRBV6-5 and TRBJ1-2; 7 nucleotides match TRBD1. The germline V gene encodes CDR1 MNHEY and CDR2 SVGAGI. CDR3 length equals 13 residues. V was pared by 6 bases and J by 8 bases, with 9 bases of the junction left unmatched. Written as DNA, the CDR3 is TGTGCCAGCAGCAAGACAGGGCCGAGGGGCTACACCTTC. Its translation: CASSKTGPRGYTF.

The chain joins TRBV5-6 to TRBJ2-6; D ambiguous. This CDR3 spans 15 amino acids. Looked up from germline, CDR1 is SGHDT and CDR2 is YYEEEE. Trimming removed 2 bases at V and 0 bases at J, with 6 bases between. For the CDR3, the DNA is TGTGCCAGCAGCTTTTCGCCCTCTGGGGCCAACGTCCTGACTTTC. As protein: CASSFSPSGANVLTF.

A note on this clone: The same CDR3 arises from other DNA sequences in this sample as well. This chain links TRBV2 with TRBJ2-5, with TRBD1 matching 7 bases. The germline V gene encodes CDR1 SNHLY and CDR2 FYNNEI. With V trimmed by 6 bases and J by 3 bases, 4 bases remained unmatched. The CDR3 has 13 amino acids. The chain's CDR3 is CASSGDREETQYF. DNA of the CDR3: TGTGCCAGCAGCGGTGACAGGGAAGAGACCCAGTACTTC.

This clone has only one observation. The CDR3 DNA reads TGTGCCAGCAGCTCATTCCAGGGGGCGAGCAATCAGCCCCAGCATTTT. This translates into CASSSFQGASNQPQHF. The chain has TRBV7-2 and TRBJ1-5; 8 bases fit TRBD1. The CDR3 sequence is 16 residues long. V was clipped by 4 bases and J by 1 base; unmatched bases: 6. CDR1 and CDR2 from the germline V gene are SGHTA and FQGNSA.